The subject of this entry is one T cell receptor beta chain. Its specificity is unknown. The immunoSEQ assay was version 4, run in survey mode. Some clones are missing from TCRdb's copy, which holds only in-frame ones; the method was immunoSEQ multiplex PCR. The sample lists fewer than 30,000 clones; roughly 86% were seen once. Stimulation used 10 ug/mL lysate from CMV-infected fibroblasts. CD40L-negative CD69-negative CD45RO-high memory CD4+ T cells were sorted as populations depleted of antigen-responding cells. The data are from a study of persistence of HIV-infected CD4 T cells. Study context: A median of 8 years of suppressive ART preceded sampling.

This CDR3 has 14 residues. Trimming shortened V by 3 bases and J by 2 bases, and 10 bases separated the two germline ends. Germline CDR1 SGHTA, CDR2 FQGNSA. The study, taken as a whole, reports: Proviral oligoclonality tracked with TCR oligoclonality within the same sorted cells. Bulk TCR data could not be restricted to HIV-1-infected CMV-responding cells.

The material was CD4+ T cells sorted from PBMCs after approximately 19-hour stimulation, obtained from a patient who received antiretroviral therapy. This TCR derives from an adult man with HIV who was CMV-seropositive. The chain has TRBV7-2 and TRBJ2-5; no clear D gene. This CDR3 reads CASSLKVRQETQYF. The CDR3 DNA reads as TGTGCCAGCAGCTTGAAAGTCAGACAAGAGACCCAGTACTTC.